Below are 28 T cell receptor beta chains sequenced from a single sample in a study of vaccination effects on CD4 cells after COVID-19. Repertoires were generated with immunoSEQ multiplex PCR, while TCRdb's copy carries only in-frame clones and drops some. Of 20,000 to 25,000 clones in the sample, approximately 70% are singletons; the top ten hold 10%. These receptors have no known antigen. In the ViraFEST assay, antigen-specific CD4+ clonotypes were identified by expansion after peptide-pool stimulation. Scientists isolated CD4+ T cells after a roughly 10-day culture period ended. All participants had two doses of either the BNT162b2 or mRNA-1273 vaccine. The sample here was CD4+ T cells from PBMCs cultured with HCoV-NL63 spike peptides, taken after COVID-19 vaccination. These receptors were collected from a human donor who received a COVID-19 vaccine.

The DNA for the CDR3 is TGTGCCACCAGCAGAGATGCCAAGCCCCAGCATTTT. This codes for CATSRDAKPQHF. This rearrangement joins TRBV15 to TRBJ1-5; D remains ambiguous. V gave up 0 bases and J gave up 8 bases, with 5 bases separating them. Germline V gene data show CDR1 as LNHNV and CDR2 as YYDKDF (reference sequence). This CDR3 spans 12 amino acids.

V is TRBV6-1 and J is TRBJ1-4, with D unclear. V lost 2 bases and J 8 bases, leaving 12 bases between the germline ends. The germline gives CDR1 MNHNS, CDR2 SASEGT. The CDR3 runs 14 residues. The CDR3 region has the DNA TGTGCCAGCAGTGAATTTAGGGCTGGAGAAAAACTGTTTTTT. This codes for CASSEFRAGEKLFF.

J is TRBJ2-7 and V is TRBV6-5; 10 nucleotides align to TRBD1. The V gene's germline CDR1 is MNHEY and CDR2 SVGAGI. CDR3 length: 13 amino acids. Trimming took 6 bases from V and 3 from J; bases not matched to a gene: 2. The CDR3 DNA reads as TGTGCCAGCAGAGGGACAGGGGTCTACGAGCAGTACTTC. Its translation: CASRGTGVYEQYF.

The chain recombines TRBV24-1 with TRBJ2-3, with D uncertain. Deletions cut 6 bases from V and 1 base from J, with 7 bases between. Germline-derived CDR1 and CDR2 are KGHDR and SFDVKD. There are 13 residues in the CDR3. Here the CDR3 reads CATSISGTDTQYF. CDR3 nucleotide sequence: TGTGCCACCAGTATTTCAGGCACAGATACGCAGTATTTT.

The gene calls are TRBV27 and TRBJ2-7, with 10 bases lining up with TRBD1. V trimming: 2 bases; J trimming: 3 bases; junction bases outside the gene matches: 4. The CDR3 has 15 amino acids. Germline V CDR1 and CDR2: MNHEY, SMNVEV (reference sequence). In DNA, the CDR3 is TGTGCCAGCAGTTTAAGCGACAGGGGGCACTACGAGCAGTACTTC. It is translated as CASSLSDRGHYEQYF.

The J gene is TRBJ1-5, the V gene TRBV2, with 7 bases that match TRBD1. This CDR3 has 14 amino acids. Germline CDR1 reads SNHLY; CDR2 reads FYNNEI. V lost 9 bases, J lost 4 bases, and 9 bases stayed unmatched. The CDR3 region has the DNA TGTGCCAGTGGGGGGACAGCCCCTAATCAGCCCCAGCATTTT. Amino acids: CASGGTAPNQPQHF.

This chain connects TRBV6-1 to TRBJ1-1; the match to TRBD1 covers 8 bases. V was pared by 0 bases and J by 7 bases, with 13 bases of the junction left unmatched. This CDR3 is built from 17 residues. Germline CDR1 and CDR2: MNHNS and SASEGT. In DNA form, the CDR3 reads TGTGCCAGCAGTGAAGCCCAGGGGGCGCTCATAATTTTTGAAGCTTTCTTT. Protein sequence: CASSEAQGALIIFEAFF.

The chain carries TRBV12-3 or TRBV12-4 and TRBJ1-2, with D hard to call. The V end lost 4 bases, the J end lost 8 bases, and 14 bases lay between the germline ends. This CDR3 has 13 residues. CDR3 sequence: CASSSRVSYGYTF. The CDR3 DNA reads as TGTGCCAGCAGTTCAAGGGTGAGCTACGGCTACACCTTC.

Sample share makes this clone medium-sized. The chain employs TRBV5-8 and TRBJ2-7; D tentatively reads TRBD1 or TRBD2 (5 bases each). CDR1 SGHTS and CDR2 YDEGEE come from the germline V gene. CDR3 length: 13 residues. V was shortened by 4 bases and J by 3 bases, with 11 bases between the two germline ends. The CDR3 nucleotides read TGTGCCAGCAGCATGGGACGTTACTACGAGCAGTACTTC. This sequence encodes CASSMGRYYEQYF.

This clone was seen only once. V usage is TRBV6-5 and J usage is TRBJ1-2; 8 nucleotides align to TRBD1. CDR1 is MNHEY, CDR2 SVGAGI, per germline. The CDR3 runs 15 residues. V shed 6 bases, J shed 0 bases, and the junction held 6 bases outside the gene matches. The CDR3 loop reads CASRTQGVANYGYTF. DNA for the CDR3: TGTGCCAGCAGAACACAGGGGGTGGCTAACTATGGCTACACCTTC.

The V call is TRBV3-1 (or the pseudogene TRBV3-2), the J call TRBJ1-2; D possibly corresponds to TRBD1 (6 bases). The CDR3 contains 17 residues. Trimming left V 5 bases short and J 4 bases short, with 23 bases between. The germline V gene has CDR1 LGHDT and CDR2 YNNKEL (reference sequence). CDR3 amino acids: CASSSWDTRTPFYGYTF. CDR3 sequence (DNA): TGTGCCAGCAGCTCATGGGACACACGTACCCCCTTCTATGGCTACACCTTC.

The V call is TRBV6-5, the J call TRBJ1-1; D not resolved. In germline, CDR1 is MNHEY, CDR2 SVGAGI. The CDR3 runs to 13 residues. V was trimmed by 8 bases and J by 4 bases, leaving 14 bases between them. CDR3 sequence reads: CASSAVSSTEAFF. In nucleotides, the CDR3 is TGTGCCAGCTCGGCAGTGTCGAGCACTGAAGCTTTCTTT.

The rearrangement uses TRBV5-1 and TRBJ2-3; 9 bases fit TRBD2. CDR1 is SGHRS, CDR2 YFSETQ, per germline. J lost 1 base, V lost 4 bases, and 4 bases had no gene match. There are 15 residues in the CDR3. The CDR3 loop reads CASSRWTSGTDTQYF. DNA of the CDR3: TGCGCCAGCAGCCGCTGGACTAGCGGCACAGATACGCAGTATTTT.

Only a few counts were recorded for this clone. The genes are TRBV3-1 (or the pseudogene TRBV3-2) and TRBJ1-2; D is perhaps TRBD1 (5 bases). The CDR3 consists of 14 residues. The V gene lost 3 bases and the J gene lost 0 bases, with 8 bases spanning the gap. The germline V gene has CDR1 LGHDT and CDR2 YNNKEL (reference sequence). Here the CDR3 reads CASSQGGSNYGYTF. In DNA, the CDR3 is TGTGCCAGCAGCCAGGGGGGATCTAACTATGGCTACACCTTC.

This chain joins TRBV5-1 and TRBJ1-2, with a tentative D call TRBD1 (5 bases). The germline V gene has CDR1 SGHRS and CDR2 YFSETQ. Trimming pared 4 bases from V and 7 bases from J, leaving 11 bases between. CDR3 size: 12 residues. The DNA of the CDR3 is TGCGCCAGCAGCCACTTGGGGGGTGGCTACACCTTC. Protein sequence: CASSHLGGGYTF.

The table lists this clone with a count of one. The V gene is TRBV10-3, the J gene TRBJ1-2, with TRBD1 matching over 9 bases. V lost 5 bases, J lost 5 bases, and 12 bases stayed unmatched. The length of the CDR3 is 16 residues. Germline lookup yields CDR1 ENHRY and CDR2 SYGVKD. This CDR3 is CAISLTGGDLLYGYTF. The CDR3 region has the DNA TGTGCCATCAGTTTGACAGGGGGTGACCTTTTGTATGGCTACACCTTC.

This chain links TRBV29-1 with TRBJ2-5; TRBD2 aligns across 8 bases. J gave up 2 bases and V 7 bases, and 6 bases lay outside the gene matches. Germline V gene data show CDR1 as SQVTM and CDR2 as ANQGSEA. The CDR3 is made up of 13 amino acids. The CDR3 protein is CSAGGALQETQYF. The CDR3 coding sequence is TGCAGCGCCGGGGGGGCACTACAAGAGACCCAGTACTTC.

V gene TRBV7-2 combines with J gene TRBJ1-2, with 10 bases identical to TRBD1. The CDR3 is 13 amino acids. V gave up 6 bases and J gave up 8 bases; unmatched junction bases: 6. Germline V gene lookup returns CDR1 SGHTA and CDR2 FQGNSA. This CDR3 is CASSPGTGVGYTF. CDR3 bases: TGTGCCAGCAGTCCCGGGACAGGGGTCGGCTACACCTTC.

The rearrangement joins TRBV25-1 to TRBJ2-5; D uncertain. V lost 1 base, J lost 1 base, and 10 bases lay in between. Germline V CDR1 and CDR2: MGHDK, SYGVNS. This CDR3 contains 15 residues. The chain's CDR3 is CASSEFGRLQETQYF. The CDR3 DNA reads TGTGCCAGCAGTGAATTCGGACGCCTCCAAGAGACCCAGTACTTC.

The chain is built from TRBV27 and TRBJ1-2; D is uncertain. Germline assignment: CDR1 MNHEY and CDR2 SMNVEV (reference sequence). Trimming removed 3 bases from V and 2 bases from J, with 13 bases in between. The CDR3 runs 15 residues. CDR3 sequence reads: CASSLFGSANYGYTF. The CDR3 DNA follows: TGTGCCAGCAGTTTGTTTGGGAGTGCGAACTATGGCTACACCTTC.

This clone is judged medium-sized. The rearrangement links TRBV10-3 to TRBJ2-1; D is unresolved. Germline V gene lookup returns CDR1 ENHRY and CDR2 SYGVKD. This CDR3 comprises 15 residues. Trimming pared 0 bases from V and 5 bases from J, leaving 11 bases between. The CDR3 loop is CAISESGGRHNEQFF. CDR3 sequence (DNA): TGTGCCATCAGTGAGTCTGGTGGGCGTCACAATGAGCAGTTCTTC.

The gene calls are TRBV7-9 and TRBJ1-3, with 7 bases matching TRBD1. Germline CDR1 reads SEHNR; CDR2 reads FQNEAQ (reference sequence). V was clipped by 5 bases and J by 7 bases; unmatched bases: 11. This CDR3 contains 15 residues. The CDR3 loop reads CASSQTGQEGNTIYF. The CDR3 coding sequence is TGTGCCAGCAGCCAAACCGGACAGGAGGGGAACACCATATATTTT.

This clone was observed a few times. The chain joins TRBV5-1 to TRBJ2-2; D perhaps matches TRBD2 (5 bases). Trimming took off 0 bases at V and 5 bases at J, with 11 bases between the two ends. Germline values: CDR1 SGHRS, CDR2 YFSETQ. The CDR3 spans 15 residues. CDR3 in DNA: TGCGCCAGCAGCTTGGATGGGAGTACTACCGGGGAGCTGTTTTTT. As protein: CASSLDGSTTGELFF.

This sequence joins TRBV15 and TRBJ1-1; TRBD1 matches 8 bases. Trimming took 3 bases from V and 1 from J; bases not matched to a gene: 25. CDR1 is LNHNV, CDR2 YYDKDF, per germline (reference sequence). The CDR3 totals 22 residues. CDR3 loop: CATSSQGASFLPLPKTNTEAFF. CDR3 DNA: TGTGCCACCAGCAGCCAGGGGGCTTCCTTCCTTCCGCTCCCAAAGACGAACACTGAAGCTTTCTTT.

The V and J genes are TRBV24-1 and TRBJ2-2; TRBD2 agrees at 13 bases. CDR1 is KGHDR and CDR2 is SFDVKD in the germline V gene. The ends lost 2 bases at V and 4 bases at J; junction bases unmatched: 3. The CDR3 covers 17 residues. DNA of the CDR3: TGTGCCACCAGTGATTCGGGGACTAGCGGGGTCACCGGGGAGCTGTTTTTT. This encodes CATSDSGTSGVTGELFF.

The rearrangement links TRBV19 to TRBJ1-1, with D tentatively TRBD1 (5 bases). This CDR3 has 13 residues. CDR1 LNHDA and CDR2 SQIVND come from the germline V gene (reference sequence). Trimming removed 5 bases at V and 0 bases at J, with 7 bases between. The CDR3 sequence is CASSVTVNTEAFF. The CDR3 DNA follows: TGTGCCAGTAGTGTGACAGTGAACACTGAAGCTTTCTTT.

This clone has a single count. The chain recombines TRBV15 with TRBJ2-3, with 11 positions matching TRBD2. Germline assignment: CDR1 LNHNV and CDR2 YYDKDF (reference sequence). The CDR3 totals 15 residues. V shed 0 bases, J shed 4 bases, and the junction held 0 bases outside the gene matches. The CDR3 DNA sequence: TGTGCCACCAGCAGAGAGACTAGCGGGGCAGATACGCAGTATTTT. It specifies CATSRETSGADTQYF.

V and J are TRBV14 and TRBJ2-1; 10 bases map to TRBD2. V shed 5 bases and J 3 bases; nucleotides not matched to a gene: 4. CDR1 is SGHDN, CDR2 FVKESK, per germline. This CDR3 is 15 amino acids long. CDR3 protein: CASSYPSGSYNEQFF. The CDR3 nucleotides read TGTGCCAGCAGCTACCCTAGCGGGAGCTACAATGAGCAGTTCTTC.